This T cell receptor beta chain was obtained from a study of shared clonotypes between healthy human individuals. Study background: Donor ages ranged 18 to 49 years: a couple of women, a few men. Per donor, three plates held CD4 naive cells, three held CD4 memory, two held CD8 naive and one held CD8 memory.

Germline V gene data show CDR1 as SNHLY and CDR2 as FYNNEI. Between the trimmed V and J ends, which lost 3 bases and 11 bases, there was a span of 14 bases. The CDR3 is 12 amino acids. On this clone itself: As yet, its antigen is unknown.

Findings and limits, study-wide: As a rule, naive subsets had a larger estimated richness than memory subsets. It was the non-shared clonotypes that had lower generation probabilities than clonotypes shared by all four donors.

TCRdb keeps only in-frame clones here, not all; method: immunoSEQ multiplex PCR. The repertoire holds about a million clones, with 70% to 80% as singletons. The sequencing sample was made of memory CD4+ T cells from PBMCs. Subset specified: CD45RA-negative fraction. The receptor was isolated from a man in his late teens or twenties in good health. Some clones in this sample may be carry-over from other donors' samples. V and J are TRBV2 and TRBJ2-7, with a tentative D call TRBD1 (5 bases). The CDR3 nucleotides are TGTGCCAGCAGTGACCAGGACAAGGAAAAGTACTTC. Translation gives CASSDQDKEKYF.